The 4 T cell receptor beta chains in this list originate from one sample, sequenced in a study of blood T cell repertoires in COVID-19. Generated by immunoSEQ multiplex PCR, the TCRdb table keeps only in-frame clones and is missing some. The table shows hundreds of thousands of clones, with about 90% occurring only once. Sequenced sample: peripheral blood. These receptor sequences come from a woman between 25 and 40 years old with COVID-19, enrolled during active disease.

This chain uses TRBV10-2 with TRBJ2-3; 10 bases align to TRBD2. Germline-derived CDR1 and CDR2 are WSHSY and SAAADI. The V and J ends lost 3 bases and 2 bases, in that order; junction bases with no gene match: 11. CDR3 size: 18 residues. Here the CDR3 DNA reads TGCGCCAGCAGTGACGGCGGAGGGCTAGCGGGGGACACAGATACGCAGTATTTT. As protein: CASSDGGGLAGDTDTQYF.

The chain links TRBV6-2 or TRBV6-3 to TRBJ2-7, with 15 positions matching TRBD2. This CDR3 has 20 residues. From germline, CDR1 is MNHEY and CDR2 SVGEGT. The V and J ends lost 6 bases and 2 bases, in that order; junction bases with no gene match: 17. The CDR3 DNA sequence: TGTGCCAGCAGCTCACCCGGGACTAGCGGGGGGATATCCTATACCTACGAGCAGTACTTC. Its protein is CASSSPGTSGGISYTYEQYF.

V and J are TRBV21-1 and TRBJ2-7; TRBD2 was called by the table and not checked on the DNA. TRBV21-1 represents a pseudogene. This CDR3 comprises 16 residues. The CDR3 nucleotides are TGTGCCAGCAGCAAAGTTAGTAGCGGGAGCCCCTACGAGCAGTACGTC. Translation gives CASSKVSSGSPYEQYV.

For the CDR3, the DNA is TGTGCCAGCAGTGACTCGCCGACGGGAGTGGATACGCAGTATTTT. It translates to CASSDSPTGVDTQYF. J is TRBJ2-3 and V is TRBV6-4, with a tentative D call TRBD2 (6 bases). Trimming took 0 bases from V and 6 from J, leaving 13 bases between them. Germline V lookup: CDR1 MRHNA, CDR2 SNTAGT. CDR3 length: 15 amino acids.